This T cell receptor beta chain is drawn from a study of T-cell reconstitution after alpha-beta-depleted transplantation in children. Findings of the study overall: Expanded clones from the graft, numbering several hundred, reportedly supplied alpha-beta T cells about two months after transplant. T-cell counts and diversity at one year post-transplant came mainly from newly produced T cells.

The TCRbeta library was prepared with unique molecular identifiers. TCRdb called the PCR reads again in MiXCR, with one record for every CDR3 protein. The table has 700,000 to 950,000 distinct CDR3 sequences, about 16% seen once. The junction had 19 bases not matched to a gene; V was cut back by 0 bases and J by 8 bases. CDR1 and CDR2 (germline): SGHRS, YFSETQ. The CDR3 sequence is 18 residues long. A note on this clonotype: The antigen is unknown.

The sequencing used PBMCs, mostly from graft donor cells, collected 360 days after TCRalphabeta/CD19-depleted stem cell transplant. The TCR was taken from a male patient aged 10-17 years who had a stem cell transplant for acute lymphoblastic leukemia, so the T cells may come from the graft donor. The chain couples TRBV5-1 to TRBJ1-2, with 7 nucleotides matching TRBD1. CDR3 bases: TGCGCCAGCAGCTTGGCTCCCACAGGGGATGGTATTACCTGGGGCTACACCTTC. The encoded protein is CASSLAPTGDGITWGYTF.